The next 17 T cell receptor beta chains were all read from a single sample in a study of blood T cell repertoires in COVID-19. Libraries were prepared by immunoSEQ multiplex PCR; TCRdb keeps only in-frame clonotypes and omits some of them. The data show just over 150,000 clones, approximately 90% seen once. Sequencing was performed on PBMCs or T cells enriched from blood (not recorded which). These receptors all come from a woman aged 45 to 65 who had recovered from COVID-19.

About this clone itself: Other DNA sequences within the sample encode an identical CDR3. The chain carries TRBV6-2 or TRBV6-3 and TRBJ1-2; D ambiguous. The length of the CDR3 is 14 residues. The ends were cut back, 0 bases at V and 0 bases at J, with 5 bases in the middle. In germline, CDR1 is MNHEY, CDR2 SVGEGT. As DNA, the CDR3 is TGTGCCAGCAGTTACTCGTCGGCTAACTATGGCTACACCTTC. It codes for CASSYSSANYGYTF.

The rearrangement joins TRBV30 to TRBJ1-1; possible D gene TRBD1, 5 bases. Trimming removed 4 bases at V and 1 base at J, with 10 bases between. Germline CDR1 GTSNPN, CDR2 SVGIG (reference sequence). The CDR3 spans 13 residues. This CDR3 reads CAWTAQGNTEAFF. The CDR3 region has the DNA TGTGCCTGGACCGCTCAGGGGAACACTGAAGCTTTCTTT.

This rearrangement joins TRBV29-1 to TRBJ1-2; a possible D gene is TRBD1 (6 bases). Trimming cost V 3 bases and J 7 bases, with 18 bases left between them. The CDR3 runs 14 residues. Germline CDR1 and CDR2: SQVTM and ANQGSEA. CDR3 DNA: TGCAGCGTTGATGGGACATATGATATGGGTGGCTACACCTTC. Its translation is CSVDGTYDMGGYTF. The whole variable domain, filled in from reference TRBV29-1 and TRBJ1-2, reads SAVISQKPSRDICQRGTSLTIQCQVDSQVTMMFWYRQQPGQSLTLIATANQGSEATYESGFVIDKFPISRPNLTFSTLTVSNMSPEDSSIYLCSVDGTYDMGGYTFGSGTRLTVV.

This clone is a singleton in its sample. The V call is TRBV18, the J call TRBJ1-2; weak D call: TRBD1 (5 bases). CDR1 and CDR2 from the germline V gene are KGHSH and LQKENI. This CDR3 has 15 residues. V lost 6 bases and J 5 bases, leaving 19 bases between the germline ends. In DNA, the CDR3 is TGTGCCAGCTCCCTGGAGGGTCGGGGCAGATATGGCTACACCTTC. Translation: CASSLEGRGRYGYTF.

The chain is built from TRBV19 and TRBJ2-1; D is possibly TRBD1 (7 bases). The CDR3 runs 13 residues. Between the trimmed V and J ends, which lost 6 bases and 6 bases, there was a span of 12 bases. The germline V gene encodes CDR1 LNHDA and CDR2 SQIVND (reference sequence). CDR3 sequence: CASRRRDSNEQFF. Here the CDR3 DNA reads TGTGCCAGTAGGAGGCGGGACAGCAATGAGCAGTTCTTC.

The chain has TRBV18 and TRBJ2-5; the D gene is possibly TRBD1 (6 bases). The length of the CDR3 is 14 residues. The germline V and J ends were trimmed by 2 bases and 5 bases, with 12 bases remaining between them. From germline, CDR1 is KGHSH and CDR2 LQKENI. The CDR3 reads CASSPGGQRETQYF. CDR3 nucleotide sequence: TGTGCCAGCTCACCAGGGGGACAAAGGGAGACCCAGTACTTC.

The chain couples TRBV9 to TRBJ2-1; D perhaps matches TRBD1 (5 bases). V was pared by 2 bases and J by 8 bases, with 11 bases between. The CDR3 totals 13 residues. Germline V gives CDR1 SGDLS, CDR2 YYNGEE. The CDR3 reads CASSVPGNYEQFF. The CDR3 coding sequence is TGTGCCAGCAGCGTGCCAGGGAATTATGAGCAGTTCTTC.

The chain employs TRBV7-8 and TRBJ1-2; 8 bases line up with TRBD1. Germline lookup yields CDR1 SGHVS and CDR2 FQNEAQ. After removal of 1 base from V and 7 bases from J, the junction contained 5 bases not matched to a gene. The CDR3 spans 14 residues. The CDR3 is CASSLGQGARGYTF. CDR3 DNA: TGTGCCAGCAGCTTAGGGCAGGGGGCCCGTGGCTACACCTTC.

The CDR3 is CASSRRGGYNEQFF. The CDR3 bases are TGTGCCAGCAGCCGCCGGGGGGGCTACAATGAGCAGTTCTTC. The rearrangement uses TRBV3-1 (or the pseudogene TRBV3-2) and TRBJ2-1, with 8 nucleotides matching TRBD2. The CDR3 is 14 amino acids. With V trimmed by 4 bases and J by 3 bases, 2 bases remained unmatched. Germline V CDR1 and CDR2: LGHDT, YNNKEL (reference sequence).

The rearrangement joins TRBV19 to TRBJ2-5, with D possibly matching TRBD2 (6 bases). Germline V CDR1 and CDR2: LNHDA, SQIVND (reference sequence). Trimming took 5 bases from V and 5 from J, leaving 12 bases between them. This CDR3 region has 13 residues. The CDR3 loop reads CASSRRGPETQYF. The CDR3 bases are TGTGCCAGTAGTCGGAGGGGTCCGGAGACCCAGTACTTC.

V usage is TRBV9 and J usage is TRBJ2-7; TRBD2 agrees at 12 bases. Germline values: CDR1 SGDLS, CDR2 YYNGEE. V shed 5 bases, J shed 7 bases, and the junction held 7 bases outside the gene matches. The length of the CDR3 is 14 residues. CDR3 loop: CASSRLAGVGEQYF. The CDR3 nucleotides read TGTGCCAGCAGTCGACTAGCGGGGGTGGGTGAGCAGTACTTC.

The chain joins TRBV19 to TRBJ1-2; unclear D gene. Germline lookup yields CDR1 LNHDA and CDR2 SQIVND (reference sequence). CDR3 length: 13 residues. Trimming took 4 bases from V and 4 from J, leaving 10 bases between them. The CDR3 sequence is CASSKQGSYGYTF. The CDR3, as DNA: TGTGCCAGTAGTAAGCAAGGGAGCTATGGCTACACCTTC. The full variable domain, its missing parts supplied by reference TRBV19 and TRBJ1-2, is DGGITQSPKYLFRKEGQNVTLSCEQNLNHDAMYWYRQDPGQGLRLIYYSQIVNDFQKGDIAEGYSVSREKKESFPLTVTSAQKNPTAFYLCASSKQGSYGYTFGSGTRLTVV.

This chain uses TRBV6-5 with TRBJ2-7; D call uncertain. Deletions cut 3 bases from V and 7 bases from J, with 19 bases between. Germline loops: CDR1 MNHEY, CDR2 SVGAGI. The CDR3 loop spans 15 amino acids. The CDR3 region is CASSYDLLPTKEQYF. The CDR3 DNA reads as TGTGCCAGCAGTTATGACTTACTCCCAACTAAAGAGCAGTACTTC.

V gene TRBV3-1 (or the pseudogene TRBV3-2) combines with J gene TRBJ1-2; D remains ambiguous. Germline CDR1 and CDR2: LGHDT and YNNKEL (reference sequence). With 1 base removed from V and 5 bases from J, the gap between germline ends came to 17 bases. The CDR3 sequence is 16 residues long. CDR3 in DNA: TGTGCCAGCAGCCAAGTGGCGACGGCCGGGGAGTATGGCTACACCTTC. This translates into CASSQVATAGEYGYTF.

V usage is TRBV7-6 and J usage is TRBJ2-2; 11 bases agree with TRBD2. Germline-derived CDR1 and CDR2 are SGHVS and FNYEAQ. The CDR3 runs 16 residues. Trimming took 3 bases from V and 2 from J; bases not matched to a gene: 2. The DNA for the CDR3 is TGTGCCAGCAGCTTTCTAGCGGGGGGTAACACCGGGGAGCTGTTTTTT. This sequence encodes CASSFLAGGNTGELFF.

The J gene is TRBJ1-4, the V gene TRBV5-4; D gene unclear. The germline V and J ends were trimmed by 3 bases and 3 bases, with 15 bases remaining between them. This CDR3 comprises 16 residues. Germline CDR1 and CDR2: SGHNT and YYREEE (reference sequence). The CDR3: CASSSSGGFANEKLFF. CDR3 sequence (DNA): TGTGCCAGCAGCTCATCAGGAGGGTTTGCTAATGAAAAACTGTTTTTT.

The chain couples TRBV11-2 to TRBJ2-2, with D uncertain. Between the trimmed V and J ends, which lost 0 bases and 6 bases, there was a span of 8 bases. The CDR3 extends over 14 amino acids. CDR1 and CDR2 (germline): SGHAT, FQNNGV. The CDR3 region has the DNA TGTGCCAGCAGCTTAGACCGGTCGGCCGGGGAGCTGTTTTTT. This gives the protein CASSLDRSAGELFF.